Presented here are 32 T cell receptor beta chains from one specimen sequenced in a study of CD8+ T cells in alopecia areata. Noted treatment: oral pan-JAK inhibitor, 5-10 mg twice daily. Extraction and reverse transcription of RNA yielded cDNA as the sequencing template. The data were produced by immunoSEQ multiplex PCR, yet TCRdb's version contains in-frame clones alone and is incomplete. This table has approximately 210,000 clones, 40% to 45% appearing once. The sequencing here drew on CD4+ T cells sorted from blood, taken between weeks 36 and 40, from a patient treated with tofacitinib. The receptors stem from a human donor with alopecia areata.

The sample holds many counts of this clone. The chain joins TRBV4-1 to TRBJ2-1, with 12 positions matching TRBD2. The V segment lost 0 bases and the J segment 7 bases; nucleotides outside the gene matches: 10. The germline V gene encodes CDR1 MGHRA and CDR2 YSYEKL. The CDR3 loop spans 18 amino acids. The CDR3 here is CASSQDVTSGRSRNEQFF. The CDR3 DNA sequence: TGCGCCAGCAGCCAAGACGTGACTAGCGGGAGATCGAGGAATGAGCAGTTCTTC.

This clone has a handful of counts. The rearrangement joins TRBV7-2 to TRBJ2-1; TRBD2 agrees at 7 bases. CDR3 length: 15 amino acids. V lost 5 bases, J lost 7 bases, and 11 bases stayed unmatched. Germline V gene data show CDR1 as SGHTA and CDR2 as FQGNSA. CDR3 amino acids: CASSKGLDWGNEQFF. The DNA for the CDR3 is TGTGCCAGCAGCAAAGGACTAGATTGGGGTAATGAGCAGTTCTTC.

This clone turned up a few times. The CDR3 sequence is CASSSASTDTQYF. The CDR3 DNA is TGTGCCAGTAGCAGTGCTAGCACAGATACGCAGTATTTT. The chain joins TRBV19 to TRBJ2-3; D is unresolved. Germline-derived CDR1 and CDR2 are LNHDA and SQIVND (reference sequence). This CDR3 is built from 13 residues. The V end lost 6 bases, the J end lost 0 bases, and 7 bases lay between the germline ends. The full variable domain, rest sourced from reference TRBV19 and TRBJ2-3, is DGGITQSPKYLFRKEGQNVTLSCEQNLNHDAMYWYRQDPGQGLRLIYYSQIVNDFQKGDIAEGYSVSREKKESFPLTVTSAQKNPTAFYLCASSSASTDTQYFGPGTRLTVL.

This clone occurred a few times. The chain employs TRBV2 and TRBJ1-4; D is possibly TRBD1 (5 bases). The germline gives CDR1 SNHLY, CDR2 FYNNEI. V gave up 5 bases and J gave up 8 bases, with 27 bases separating them. The CDR3 contains 18 residues. The CDR3 spells CASSQPPGDPASGEKLFF. CDR3 coding DNA: TGTGCCAGCAGTCAACCCCCCGGCGACCCAGCATCAGGGGAAAAACTGTTTTTT.

With respect to this clone: Additional DNA sequences in this sample encode the identical CDR3. The CDR3 spells CASSLTGAGTGELFF. DNA of the CDR3: TGCGCCAGCAGCTTGACGGGAGCGGGCACCGGGGAGCTGTTTTTT. The chain joins TRBV5-1 to TRBJ2-2; possibly TRBD2 for D (6 bases). Trimming cost V 1 base and J 4 bases, with 11 bases left between them. In germline, CDR1 is SGHRS, CDR2 YFSETQ. This CDR3 has 15 amino acids.

The rearrangement uses TRBV5-1 and TRBJ2-7; the match to TRBD1 covers 9 bases. Germline CDR1 is SGHRS and CDR2 is YFSETQ. The V and J ends lost 0 bases and 4 bases, in that order; junction bases with no gene match: 2. There are 14 residues in the CDR3. The DNA for the CDR3 is TGCGCCAGCAGCTTGGAGACAGGGGGGTACGAGCAGTACTTC. This gives the protein CASSLETGGYEQYF.

There are a few counts of this clone. The V call is TRBV9, the J call TRBJ1-2; 8 bases are a match to TRBD1. V lost 4 bases and J lost 6; bases outside the gene matches: 5. The length of the CDR3 is 13 residues. CDR1 and CDR2 from the germline V gene are SGDLS and YYNGEE. The CDR3 region has the DNA TGTGCCAGCAGCTCCTGGACAGGGCATGGCTACACCTTC. Its translation: CASSSWTGHGYTF. Based on the CDR3 plus reference TRBV9 and TRBJ1-2, the full variable domain is DSGVTQTPKHLITATGQRVTLRCSPRSGDLSVYWYQQSLDQGLQFLIQYYNGEERAKGNILERFSAQQFPDLHSELNLSSLELGDSALYFCASSSWTGHGYTFGSGTRLTVV.

V usage is TRBV10-3 and J usage is TRBJ2-2; 9 bases line up with TRBD2. Unmatched junction bases numbered 7, after V lost 7 bases and J lost 7 bases. This CDR3 has 14 amino acids. Germline CDR1 is ENHRY and CDR2 is SYGVKD. CDR3 nucleotide sequence: TGTGCCATCATGGTAGCGGGAGAGGTCGGGGAGCTGTTTTTT. Its protein is CAIMVAGEVGELFF.

CDR3 region: CASSIRTGKVLDEQYF. Here the CDR3 DNA reads TGTGCCAGTAGTATCAGGACAGGGAAGGTCCTGGACGAGCAGTACTTC. V gene TRBV19 combines with J gene TRBJ2-7; TRBD1 agrees at 8 bases. V lost 3 bases, J lost 5 bases, and 12 bases stayed unmatched. The CDR3 is 16 amino acids. Per the germline V gene, CDR1 is LNHDA and CDR2 is SQIVND (reference sequence).

The V gene is TRBV29-1, the J gene TRBJ2-1; 10 bases match TRBD2. The V and J ends lost 8 bases and 9 bases, in that order; junction bases with no gene match: 16. Germline V gene lookup returns CDR1 SQVTM and CDR2 ANQGSEA. This CDR3 is built from 15 residues. This CDR3 is CSLLGRLAGVGEQFF. CDR3 DNA sequence: TGCAGCTTACTAGGTCGTCTAGCGGGAGTCGGTGAGCAGTTCTTC.

This clone was seen a few times. The chain is built from TRBV6-5 and TRBJ1-1; no reliable D call. Germline V gene data show CDR1 as MNHEY and CDR2 as SVGAGI. Trimming left V 0 bases short and J 8 bases short, with 10 bases between. The CDR3 consists of 13 residues. As DNA, the CDR3 is TGTGCCAGCAGTTACTCGATCGACCCAGAAGCTTTCTTT. It yields the protein CASSYSIDPEAFF.

The chain carries TRBV6-5 and TRBJ2-3, with a possible D match to TRBD1 (5 bases). Trimming cost V 0 bases and J 7 bases, with 8 bases left between them. Germline-derived CDR1 and CDR2 are MNHEY and SVGAGI. The CDR3 length is 13 residues. The CDR3 bases are TGTGCCAGCAGTTACTCAGACAGCAATACGCAGTATTTT. It translates to CASSYSDSNTQYF.

On this clone: Distinct nucleotide sequences in the sample also encode this CDR3. The chain joins TRBV18 to TRBJ2-1, with TRBD2 identical over 8 bases. Germline assignment: CDR1 KGHSH and CDR2 LQKENI. V trimming: 3 bases; J trimming: 0 bases; junction bases outside the gene matches: 4. This CDR3 contains 16 residues. DNA of the CDR3: TGTGCCAGCTCACCGTATACTAGCGGCTCCTACAATGAGCAGTTCTTC. It encodes CASSPYTSGSYNEQFF. Full variable domain (rest looked up from reference TRBV18 and TRBJ2-1): NAGVMQNPRHLVRRRGQEARLRCSPMKGHSHVYWYRQLPEEGLKFMVYLQKENIIDESGMPKERFSAEFPKEGPSILRIQQVVRGDSAAYFCASSPYTSGSYNEQFFGPGTRLTVL.

The V gene is TRBV2, the J gene TRBJ2-1; D might be TRBD2 (6 bases). Germline V gene sequence: CDR1 SNHLY, CDR2 FYNNEI. The V and J ends lost 8 bases and 7 bases respectively, with 12 bases between them. CDR3 length equals 12 residues. The CDR3 nucleotides read TGTGCCAGCGTCAAGGAGGGGAATGAGCAGTTCTTC. Encoded protein: CASVKEGNEQFF.

V is TRBV6-5 and J is TRBJ2-1; 12 nucleotides match TRBD2. Germline V gene lookup returns CDR1 MNHEY and CDR2 SVGAGI. The CDR3 extends over 14 amino acids. J was trimmed by 5 bases and V by 9 bases; bases with no gene match: 5. CDR3 in amino acids: CASRASGRDNEQFF. The CDR3, as DNA: TGTGCCAGTCGTGCTAGCGGGAGGGACAATGAGCAGTTCTTC.

This chain joins TRBV18 and TRBJ2-7; D call uncertain. This CDR3 spans 14 amino acids. The germline V gene encodes CDR1 KGHSH and CDR2 LQKENI. V was pared by 2 bases and J by 2 bases, with 10 bases between. The CDR3, as DNA: TGTGCCAGCTCACCAAGGGAAGGGCCCTACGAGCAGTACTTC. Translation gives CASSPREGPYEQYF.

The sample holds a few counts of this clone. The V call is TRBV4-1, the J call TRBJ2-1, with 8 bases lining up with TRBD2. The CDR3 totals 19 residues. V dropped 0 bases and J dropped 4; count of bases not matched to a gene: 14. Germline CDR1 MGHRA, CDR2 YSYEKL. The CDR3 loop is CASSQEPKLGRAGYNEQFF. The DNA of the CDR3 is TGCGCCAGCAGCCAAGAGCCTAAACTCGGGAGGGCCGGGTACAATGAGCAGTTCTTC.

This rearrangement joins TRBV11-2 to TRBJ1-1; 8 nucleotides match TRBD1. V dropped 5 bases and J dropped 4; count of bases not matched to a gene: 12. The V gene's germline CDR1 is SGHAT and CDR2 FQNNGV. CDR3 length equals 16 residues. The CDR3 DNA is TGTGCCAGCAGCAGTATAGGGAAAACAGGGGGCACTGAAGCTTTCTTT. Its protein is CASSSIGKTGGTEAFF.

The chain combines TRBV4-3 with TRBJ1-2; possibly TRBD1 for D (6 bases). Germline CDR1 is LGHNA and CDR2 is YSLEER. V shed 5 bases and J shed 4 bases, with 20 bases lying between them. The CDR3 has 16 residues. The CDR3 sequence: CASSFGTPKEGYGYTF. The CDR3, as DNA: TGCGCCAGCAGCTTCGGGACACCGAAGGAAGGCTATGGCTACACCTTC.

The chain couples TRBV5-1 to TRBJ2-2, with 8 bases fitting TRBD1. Per germline, CDR1 SGHRS and CDR2 YFSETQ. The CDR3 has 15 amino acids. V lost 4 bases, J lost 0 bases, and 2 bases stayed unmatched. DNA for the CDR3: TGCGCCAGCAGCCCGGACAGGGCGAACACCGGGGAGCTGTTTTTT. It yields the protein CASSPDRANTGELFF.

This sequence joins TRBV7-3 and TRBJ2-2; TRBD2 matches 8 bases. Per the germline V gene, CDR1 is SGHTA and CDR2 is FQGTGA. CDR3 length: 16 amino acids. The ends lost 5 bases at V and 2 bases at J; junction bases unmatched: 7. CDR3 DNA sequence: TGTGCCAGCAGCCGATCCAGGACTAGCAACACCGGGGAGCTGTTTTTT. Its translation: CASSRSRTSNTGELFF.

The chain links TRBV10-3 to TRBJ2-1; a possible D gene is TRBD2 (5 bases). CDR3 size: 11 residues. CDR1 is ENHRY, CDR2 SYGVKD, per germline. Trimming removed 10 bases from V and 5 bases from J, with 9 bases in between. CDR3 amino acids: CASKLDNEQFF. The CDR3 nucleotides read TGTGCCAGCAAACTAGACAATGAGCAGTTCTTC.

In its sample, this clone was seen a few times. The chain recombines TRBV5-1 with TRBJ2-5, with D tentatively TRBD2 (5 bases). V was clipped by 2 bases and J by 5 bases, with 16 bases between them. Germline V gives CDR1 SGHRS, CDR2 YFSETQ. This CDR3 has 15 amino acids. This CDR3 reads CASSFGGSGRETQYF. The CDR3 DNA reads as TGCGCCAGCAGCTTTGGTGGGAGCGGCAGGGAGACCCAGTACTTC. Using reference TRBV5-1 and TRBJ2-5 for the parts outside the CDR3, the full variable domain is KAGVTQTPRYLIKTRGQQVTLSCSPISGHRSVSWYQQTPGQGLQFLFEYFSETQRNKGNFPGRFSGRQFSNSRSEMNVSTLELGDSALYLCASSFGGSGRETQYFGPGTRLLVL.

This clone has a count of ten or more. The chain combines TRBV2 with TRBJ2-7; TRBD1 matches at 7 bases. V dropped 9 bases and J dropped 7; count of bases not matched to a gene: 9. The V gene's germline CDR1 is SNHLY and CDR2 FYNNEI. The CDR3 runs 12 residues. CDR3 loop: CARRQGIGEQYF. The DNA of the CDR3 is TGTGCCAGGAGACAGGGAATAGGGGAGCAGTACTTC.

This chain connects TRBV7-2 to TRBJ2-3, with no clear D. Germline V CDR1 and CDR2: SGHTA, FQGNSA. This CDR3 has 13 residues. V shed 5 bases and J shed 4 bases, with 10 bases lying between them. CDR3 DNA: TGTGCCAGCAGCCTCCTAGTGGCAGATACGCAGTATTTT. The encoded protein is CASSLLVADTQYF.

The chain is built from TRBV18 and TRBJ2-5; D possibly uses TRBD1 or TRBD2 (5 bases each). The CDR3 is 14 amino acids. With 2 bases removed from V and 3 bases from J, the gap between germline ends came to 10 bases. The germline gives CDR1 KGHSH, CDR2 LQKENI. The CDR3 DNA is TGTGCCAGCTCACCATTAAGGGGAGAAGAGACCCAGTACTTC. Translation: CASSPLRGEETQYF. The full variable domain, completed using reference TRBV18 and TRBJ2-5, is NAGVMQNPRHLVRRRGQEARLRCSPMKGHSHVYWYRQLPEEGLKFMVYLQKENIIDESGMPKERFSAEFPKEGPSILRIQQVVRGDSAAYFCASSPLRGEETQYFGPGTRLLVL.

This clone showed up many times. V and J are TRBV27 and TRBJ2-5; 14 bases align to TRBD2. Germline assignment: CDR1 MNHEY and CDR2 SMNVEV (reference sequence). Trimming at V came to 6 bases and at J to 5 bases, leaving 5 bases not matched to a gene. The CDR3 is 15 amino acids. The CDR3 loop is CASSPRLAGGETQYF. The CDR3 coding sequence is TGTGCCAGCAGCCCACGACTAGCGGGAGGGGAGACCCAGTACTTC.

The rearrangement links TRBV5-6 to TRBJ1-2; no clear D. The V and J ends lost 2 bases and 8 bases respectively, with 10 bases between them. This CDR3 has 12 amino acids. The germline gives CDR1 SGHDT, CDR2 YYEEEE. CDR3 loop: CASSLTTSGYTF. DNA of the CDR3: TGTGCCAGCAGCTTAACGACGAGCGGCTACACCTTC. Based on the CDR3 plus reference TRBV5-6 and TRBJ1-2, the full variable domain is DAGVTQSPTHLIKTRGQQVTLRCSPKSGHDTVSWYQQALGQGPQFIFQYYEEEERQRGNFPDRFSGHQFPNYSSELNVNALLLGDSALYLCASSLTTSGYTFGSGTRLTVV.

The chain links TRBV5-1 to TRBJ1-2, with a possible D match to TRBD1 (6 bases). Germline CDR1 and CDR2: SGHRS and YFSETQ. V lost 0 bases, J lost 4 bases, and 10 bases lay in between. CDR3 length equals 14 residues. CDR3 bases: TGCGCCAGCAGCTTGGAAGGGGGAGGCTATGGCTACACCTTC. It codes for CASSLEGGGYGYTF.

This clone is classed as medium-sized (0.01 to 0.1%). The V gene is TRBV18, the J gene TRBJ2-6; D unresolved. V was clipped by 3 bases and J by 2 bases, with 5 bases between them. This CDR3 comprises 14 residues. The V gene's germline CDR1 is KGHSH and CDR2 LQKENI. The CDR3 nucleotides are TGTGCCAGCTCACCTACTACTGGGGCCAACGTCCTGACTTTC. Protein product: CASSPTTGANVLTF.

V is TRBV6-1 and J is TRBJ2-5, with D tentatively TRBD1 (5 bases). Trimming pared 3 bases from V and 7 bases from J, leaving 15 bases between. Germline V gene data show CDR1 as MNHNS and CDR2 as SASEGT. The CDR3 runs to 14 residues. This CDR3 reads CASSDEAGRWTQYF. The CDR3, as DNA: TGTGCCAGCAGTGACGAGGCAGGGCGGTGGACCCAGTACTTC.

This clone has ten or more counts. This specimen includes other DNA sequences encoding the same CDR3. V is TRBV27 and J is TRBJ1-2; maybe TRBD1 (5 bases). The ends were cut back, 0 bases at V and 4 bases at J, with 12 bases in the middle. From germline, CDR1 is MNHEY and CDR2 SMNVEV (reference sequence). This CDR3 region has 15 residues. The CDR3 is CASSLSPRASYGYTF. The DNA of the CDR3 is TGTGCCAGCAGTTTATCGCCCAGGGCCTCCTATGGCTACACCTTC.